These 23 T cell receptor beta chains were sequenced from one sample in a study of blood T cell repertoires in COVID-19. Produced via immunoSEQ multiplex PCR; TCRdb's table is partial and in-frame only. The sample contains roughly 80,000 clones, 83% of which appear only once. The sequencing sample was made of peripheral blood. The source is a woman older than 75 with acute or convalescent COVID-19.

This rearrangement joins TRBV5-4 to TRBJ2-5; 8 bases map to TRBD1. V gave up 3 bases and J gave up 5 bases; unmatched junction bases: 6. The CDR3 has 14 amino acids. The germline CDR1 and CDR2 sequences are SGHNT and YYREEE (reference sequence). CDR3 bases: TGTGCCAGCAGCTCGCAGGGGGCCACTGAGACCCAGTACTTC. Amino acid sequence: CASSSQGATETQYF.

This clone appeared a single time. The CDR3 region is CASSVSARGASGTNEQFF. The CDR3 nucleotides are TGTGCCAGCAGTGTATCGGCGCGAGGGGCTAGCGGGACCAATGAGCAGTTCTTC. V gene TRBV6-1 combines with J gene TRBJ2-1, with 9 bases lining up with TRBD2. Germline values: CDR1 MNHNS, CDR2 SASEGT. Losses at the gene ends were 4 bases for V and 6 bases for J; bases not matched to a gene: 16. This CDR3 region has 18 residues.

The rearrangement joins TRBV2 to TRBJ1-5, with D hard to call. The CDR3 loop spans 15 amino acids. Deletions cut 4 bases from V and 0 bases from J, with 10 bases between. Germline V CDR1 and CDR2: SNHLY, FYNNEI. The CDR3 DNA reads as TGTGCCAGCAGTGGGTCAGTTAATAGCAATCAGCCCCAGCATTTT. Amino acids: CASSGSVNSNQPQHF.

The chain joins TRBV5-1 to TRBJ1-6, with 7 bases matching TRBD1. Germline V gene data show CDR1 as SGHRS and CDR2 as YFSETQ. V dropped 4 bases and J dropped 8; count of bases not matched to a gene: 6. The CDR3 has 14 amino acids. The CDR3 spells CASSQTGTDSPLHF. The CDR3 DNA follows: TGCGCCAGCAGCCAGACAGGGACAGATTCACCCCTCCACTTT.

V usage is TRBV19 and J usage is TRBJ1-5; TRBD1 matches at 12 bases. The V segment lost 3 bases and the J segment 5 bases; nucleotides outside the gene matches: 2. CDR3 length equals 15 residues. CDR1 LNHDA and CDR2 SQIVND come from the germline V gene (reference sequence). The CDR3 here is CASSIGTGGHQPQHF. For the CDR3, the DNA is TGTGCCAGTAGTATTGGGACAGGGGGCCATCAGCCCCAGCATTTT. Using reference TRBV19 and TRBJ1-5 for the parts outside the CDR3, the full variable domain is DGGITQSPKYLFRKEGQNVTLSCEQNLNHDAMYWYRQDPGQGLRLIYYSQIVNDFQKGDIAEGYSVSREKKESFPLTVTSAQKNPTAFYLCASSIGTGGHQPQHFGDGTRLSIL.

A few counts support this clone. The V and J genes are TRBV27 and TRBJ2-2; D unresolved. V was shortened by 1 base and J by 4 bases, with 7 bases between the two germline ends. Germline loops: CDR1 MNHEY, CDR2 SMNVEV (reference sequence). The CDR3 is 14 amino acids. DNA of the CDR3: TGTGCCAGCAGTTTATACGGCGGCACCGGGGAGCTGTTTTTT. Translated, it gives CASSLYGGTGELFF.

V usage is TRBV6-1 and J usage is TRBJ2-3, with 12 bases aligning to TRBD2. V lost 3 bases to trimming and J lost 3 bases; unmatched junction nucleotides: 4. CDR1 is MNHNS, CDR2 SASEGT, per germline. The CDR3 length is 16 residues. In nucleotides, the CDR3 is TGTGCCAGCAGTGAGACTAGCGGGAGTTTGACAGATACGCAGTATTTT. This translates into CASSETSGSLTDTQYF.

V and J are TRBV28 and TRBJ1-1; TRBD1 agrees at 7 bases. The junction had 10 bases not matched to a gene; V was cut back by 7 bases and J by 5 bases. The CDR3 is 14 residues long. Germline loops: CDR1 MDHEN, CDR2 SYDVKM. CDR3 DNA: TGTGCCAGCAATCAGGGGGTACGAGGAACTGAAGCTTTCTTT. It is translated as CASNQGVRGTEAFF.

The chain carries TRBV5-1 and TRBJ2-1; D is perhaps TRBD2 (6 bases). This CDR3 has 15 residues. Trimming cost V 3 bases and J 7 bases, with 17 bases left between them. Germline V gene sequence: CDR1 SGHRS, CDR2 YFSETQ. DNA of the CDR3: TGCGCCAGCAGCTCCGCCTGGCTAGCGAGGAATGAGCAGTTCTTC. It translates to CASSSAWLARNEQFF. Complete variable domain (other parts from reference TRBV5-1 and TRBJ2-1): KAGVTQTPRYLIKTRGQQVTLSCSPISGHRSVSWYQQTPGQGLQFLFEYFSETQRNKGNFPGRFSGRQFSNSRSEMNVSTLELGDSALYLCASSSAWLARNEQFFGPGTRLTVL.

The chain combines TRBV6-5 with TRBJ2-5, with a weak D call TRBD2 (6 bases). The ends were cut back, 7 bases at V and 1 base at J, with 13 bases in the middle. This CDR3 is built from 14 residues. The V gene's germline CDR1 is MNHEY and CDR2 SVGAGI. Here the CDR3 reads CASTGGGFQETQYF. The CDR3 DNA is TGTGCCAGCACCGGAGGAGGGTTCCAAGAGACCCAGTACTTC.

The chain combines TRBV21-1 with TRBJ2-1; the table names TRBD2, a call not compared with the DNA. TRBV21-1 is reported as a pseudogene. This CDR3 is built from 19 residues. CDR3 sequence reads: CASRGLAGGPVVSYNEQFF. The CDR3 DNA reads as TGTGCCAGCAGGGGACTAGCGGGAGGGCCAGTCGTTTCCTACAATGAGCAGTTCTTC.

The chain joins TRBV24-1 to TRBJ2-1; 10 bases agree with TRBD2. The CDR3 has 14 amino acids. Per germline, CDR1 KGHDR and CDR2 SFDVKD. V was pared by 1 base and J by 10 bases, with 3 bases of the junction left unmatched. CDR3 nucleotide sequence: TGTGCCACCAGTGATTTTCTAGCGGGAGAAGAGCAGTTCTTC. This translates into CATSDFLAGEEQFF.

This rearrangement joins TRBV4-2 to TRBJ2-1; TRBD1 is a possible D gene (6 bases). This CDR3 is 16 amino acids long. Germline V CDR1 and CDR2: LGHNA, YNFKEQ. Between the trimmed V and J ends, which lost 2 bases and 2 bases, there was a span of 13 bases. The CDR3 DNA sequence: TGTGCCAGCAGCCAACCAACAGGGTCGACCTACAATGAGCAGTTCTTC. As protein: CASSQPTGSTYNEQFF.

The chain uses TRBV9 and TRBJ2-7, with a tentative D call TRBD1 (5 bases). The CDR3 spans 15 residues. CDR1 SGDLS and CDR2 YYNGEE come from the germline V gene. Trimming took 3 bases from V and 0 from J, leaving 13 bases between them. The CDR3 is CASSASGHFSYEQYF. The CDR3 region has the DNA TGTGCCAGCAGCGCCTCCGGACATTTCTCCTACGAGCAGTACTTC.

CDR3 residues: CASSGTGDQPQHF. The CDR3 bases are TGTGCCAGCAGTGGGACAGGGGATCAGCCCCAGCATTTT. The rearrangement joins TRBV2 to TRBJ1-5; 9 nucleotides match TRBD1. In germline, CDR1 is SNHLY, CDR2 FYNNEI. The V gene end was trimmed by 4 bases and the J gene end by 5 bases; junction bases not matched to a gene: 0. CDR3 size: 13 residues.

This clone has a handful of counts. V gene TRBV7-2 combines with J gene TRBJ2-3; D might be TRBD2 (5 bases). The germline V and J ends were trimmed by 4 bases and 2 bases, with 19 bases remaining between them. The CDR3 is made up of 17 amino acids. Germline CDR1 SGHTA, CDR2 FQGNSA. CDR3 amino acids: CASSSTPASTLTDTQYF. The CDR3 nucleotides are TGTGCCAGCAGCTCGACCCCTGCTAGCACCCTCACAGATACGCAGTATTTT.

The rearrangement uses TRBV6-1 and TRBJ1-2; 7 nucleotides match TRBD1. Germline lookup yields CDR1 MNHNS and CDR2 SASEGT. The V gene end was trimmed by 2 bases and the J gene end by 6 bases; junction bases not matched to a gene: 6. This CDR3 comprises 14 residues. The CDR3 sequence: CASSERQGGDGYTF. Written as DNA, the CDR3 is TGTGCCAGCAGTGAACGACAGGGTGGTGATGGCTACACCTTC.

The rearrangement uses TRBV5-1 and TRBJ2-3, with 7 positions matching TRBD2. The CDR3 totals 14 residues. V shed 7 bases, J shed 2 bases, and the junction held 7 bases outside the gene matches. From germline, CDR1 is SGHRS and CDR2 YFSETQ. CDR3 DNA: TGCGCCAGCGGGAGGGCCGAGGTCACAGATACGCAGTATTTT. Protein product: CASGRAEVTDTQYF.

The CDR3 spells CASSQDRSYGYTF. DNA for the CDR3: TGTGCCAGCAGCCAAGACAGGAGCTATGGCTACACCTTC. The rearrangement joins TRBV11-2 to TRBJ1-2, with TRBD1 as a possible D gene (6 bases). This CDR3 is built from 13 residues. Deletions cut 5 bases from V and 4 bases from J, with 11 bases between. Per the germline V gene, CDR1 is SGHAT and CDR2 is FQNNGV.

The rearrangement joins TRBV2 to TRBJ2-6; D not certain. The germline V gene encodes CDR1 SNHLY and CDR2 FYNNEI. V shed 6 bases and J shed 0 bases, with 9 bases lying between them. The CDR3 contains 15 residues. CDR3: CASSPVPSGANVLTF. DNA of the CDR3: TGTGCCAGCAGCCCCGTCCCCTCTGGGGCCAACGTCCTGACTTTC.

The chain has TRBV3-1 (or the pseudogene TRBV3-2) and TRBJ2-2, with D maybe TRBD1 (5 bases). Trimming shortened V by 7 bases and J by 4 bases, and 13 bases separated the two germline ends. This CDR3 is 14 amino acids long. Per the germline V gene, CDR1 is LGHDT and CDR2 is YNNKEL (reference sequence). The CDR3 reads CASTKGIGTGELFF. In DNA, the CDR3 is TGTGCCAGCACGAAGGGGATCGGCACCGGGGAGCTGTTTTTT.

The chain has TRBV5-4 and TRBJ2-7; TRBD1 is a possible D gene (5 bases). This CDR3 comprises 13 residues. V lost 0 bases to trimming and J lost 7 bases, with 11 bases between them. Per the germline V gene, CDR1 is SGHNT and CDR2 is YYREEE (reference sequence). The CDR3 DNA reads TGTGCCAGCAGCTTGGACAGGCAGGGTGAGCAGTACTTC. This translates into CASSLDRQGEQYF. The variable domain in full, completed from reference TRBV5-4 and TRBJ2-7, reads ETGVTQSPTHLIKTRGQQVTLRCSSQSGHNTVSWYQQALGQGPQFIFQYYREEENGRGNFPPRFSGLQFPNYSSELNVNALELDDSALYLCASSLDRQGEQYFGPGTRLTVT.

The chain has TRBV3-1 (or the pseudogene TRBV3-2) and TRBJ2-3, with D possibly TRBD2 on 6 matching bases. This CDR3 contains 14 residues. V dropped 4 bases and J dropped 1 base, with 9 bases sitting between them. The germline V gene has CDR1 LGHDT and CDR2 YNNKEL (reference sequence). CDR3 loop: CASSPTGGTDTQYF. CDR3 in DNA: TGTGCCAGCAGCCCGACGGGGGGCACAGATACGCAGTATTTT.